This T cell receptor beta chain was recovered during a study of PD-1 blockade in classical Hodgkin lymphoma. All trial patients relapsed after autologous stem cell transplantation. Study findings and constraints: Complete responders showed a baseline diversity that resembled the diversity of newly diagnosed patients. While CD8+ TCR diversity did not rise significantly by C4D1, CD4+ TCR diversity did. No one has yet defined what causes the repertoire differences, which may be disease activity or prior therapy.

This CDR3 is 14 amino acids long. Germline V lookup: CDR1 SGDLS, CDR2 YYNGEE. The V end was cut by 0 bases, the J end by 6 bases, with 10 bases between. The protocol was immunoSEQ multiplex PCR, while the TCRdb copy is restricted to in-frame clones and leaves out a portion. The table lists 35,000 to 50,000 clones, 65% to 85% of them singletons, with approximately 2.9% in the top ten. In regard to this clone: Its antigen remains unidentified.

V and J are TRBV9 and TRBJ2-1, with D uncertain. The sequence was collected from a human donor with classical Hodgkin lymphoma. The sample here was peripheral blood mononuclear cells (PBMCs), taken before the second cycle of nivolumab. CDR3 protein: CASSVAWGLNEQFF. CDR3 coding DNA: TGTGCCAGCAGCGTAGCCTGGGGTCTCAATGAGCAGTTCTTC.